The 5 T cell receptor beta chains below all came from one sample that was sequenced in a study of cytomegalovirus exposure and HLA in healthy donors. The PCR was carried out with 60 Vbeta primers and 13 Jbeta primers. Clones were sequenced by immunoSEQ multiplex PCR, and TCRdb holds only the in-frame ones, with some missing. The sample lists around 190,000 clones, more than 65% occurring once. The sample was PBMCs. Receptors were obtained from a female donor in good health and CMV-seronegative.

This clone was counted once. The gene calls are TRBV5-1 and TRBJ2-3, with 9 nucleotides matching TRBD2. CDR3 length: 15 amino acids. Germline assignment: CDR1 SGHRS and CDR2 YFSETQ. Trimming took 0 bases from V and 4 from J; bases not matched to a gene: 3. CDR3 sequence: CASSLGGGASDTQYF. Here the CDR3 DNA reads TGCGCCAGCAGCTTGGGCGGGGGGGCCTCAGATACGCAGTATTTT. Full variable domain (rest looked up from reference TRBV5-1 and TRBJ2-3): KAGVTQTPRYLIKTRGQQVTLSCSPISGHRSVSWYQQTPGQGLQFLFEYFSETQRNKGNFPGRFSGRQFSNSRSEMNVSTLELGDSALYLCASSLGGGASDTQYFGPGTRLTVL.

The chain joins TRBV6-5 to TRBJ1-6; 9 bases line up with TRBD1. This CDR3 comprises 14 residues. V shed 10 bases, J shed 5 bases, and the junction held 6 bases outside the gene matches. CDR1 and CDR2 (germline): MNHEY, SVGAGI. The CDR3 sequence: CATEQGANNSPLHF. CDR3 bases: TGTGCCACCGAACAGGGGGCAAATAATTCACCCCTCCACTTT.

V usage is TRBV2 and J usage is TRBJ1-3; D gene ambiguous. V was clipped by 4 bases and J by 3 bases, with 7 bases between them. The CDR3 contains 13 residues. Germline V lookup: CDR1 SNHLY, CDR2 FYNNEI. This chain's CDR3 is CASSVSFGNTIYF. The CDR3 DNA reads as TGTGCCAGCAGTGTCTCCTTTGGAAACACCATATATTTT.

CDR3 sequence reads: CASTNTGGTIQYF. DNA of the CDR3: TGTGCCAGTACCAACACCGGAGGAACCATTCAGTACTTC. The V and J genes are TRBV19 and TRBJ2-4; tentative D call: TRBD2 (5 bases). Germline V CDR1 and CDR2: LNHDA, SQIVND (reference sequence). The germline V and J ends were trimmed by 7 bases and 9 bases, with 16 bases remaining between them. The CDR3 has 13 amino acids.

The V call is TRBV4-3, the J call TRBJ2-2, with D perhaps TRBD1 (5 bases). Trimming shortened V by 4 bases and J by 7 bases, and 10 bases separated the two germline ends. The CDR3 is made up of 13 amino acids. The germline V gene has CDR1 LGHNA and CDR2 YSLEER. This CDR3 reads CASSLQGGGELFF. CDR3 in DNA: TGCGCCAGCAGCCTCCAGGGCGGCGGGGAGCTGTTTTTT.